The present TCR beta chain was sequenced within a study of immune characterization of retroperitoneal liposarcoma. Germline V gives CDR1 SGHTA, CDR2 FQGTGA. The CDR3 has 15 residues. V lost 1 base, J lost 2 bases, and 9 bases lay in between. MiXCR, run by TCRdb on the PCR reads, gives a single entry per CDR3 protein. The sample consists of over 9,000 distinct CDR3 sequences, 25% to 35% of them appearing once. The chain has TRBV7-3 and TRBJ1-5; maybe TRBD1 (5 bases). This TCR was recovered from a male donor with retroperitoneal liposarcoma. The sequencing sample was made of tumor tissue. The CDR3 is CASSLSGRGNQPQHF. The CDR3, as DNA: TGTGCCAGCAGCTTAAGCGGCAGGGGCAATCAGCCCCAGCATTTT.